This T cell receptor (beta chain) was identified in a study of CD4 T cells in relation to SARS-CoV-2 and coronaviruses (dated by TCRdb to the early 2020s). With regard to the full study: The ViraFEST assay cultured PBMCs with antigen for nine to ten days, then sequenced TCR beta CDR3s to find antigen-specific clonal expansions. An HIV-1 Nef peptide pool or a no-peptide culture served as the negative reference condition. Using patient-derived lymphoblastoid cell lines, the shared crossreactive spike epitopes were mapped to their HLA restriction. At the level of individual TCR clonotypes, the study evaluated whether memory CD4+ T cells crossreact between the spike proteins of SARS-CoV-2 and those of common cold coronaviruses. The Adaptive Biotechnologies TCR-sequencing kit was used to sequence samples from a few pre-COVID donors and the naive versus memory experiments, while other data came from Illumina-based sequencing. Expansion assays from other donors in the study were sequenced with a different, Illumina-based TCR-beta assay. Beyond this particular receptor, the publication reports: Crossreactive clones showed significantly weaker SARS-CoV-2-driven expansion than monoreactive clones, consistent with antigenic imprinting. Small numbers of patients and of tested TCRs were a limitation of the study. In around two thirds of donors, memory CD4+ clonotypes turned up that crossrecognized SARS-CoV-2 and at least one common cold coronavirus spike. Because no donor provided both pre-pandemic and post-infection samples, tracing the source of pre-existing responses was limited. Crossreactivity analysis centred on spike protein, so crossreactivity against other viral proteins was not assessed.

Trimmed from V: 0 bases; trimmed from J: 6 bases; junction bases lacking a gene match: 4. From the germline V gene, CDR1 is SGHRS and CDR2 is YFSETQ. The CDR3, cysteine through phenylalanine, is 14 amino acids long. Only the CDR3 portion is preserved as DNA: 42 bases, with reading frame beginning at the first base. CD4+ T cells from unexposed donors were collected before the COVID-19 pandemic (2011-2018). After around 10 days of culture, CD4+ T cells were isolated with the EasySep CD4+ T cell isolation kit. As cell number allowed, CD4+ T cells from unexposed donors were tested for reactivity to SARS-CoV-2 S and N and to four common cold coronavirus spike pools. Each well held 1.5 million to 2.5 million PBMCs cultured in IMDM containing roughly 5% human AB serum and about 11 IU/ml IL-2. Half of the culture medium was replaced with fresh IL-2-containing medium on days 3 and 7. In general, every peptide culture condition was set up in three replicate wells. Leukapheresis product for the unexposed donors was bought commercially. Ficoll-Paque PLUS gradient centrifugation was used to isolate PBMCs from either whole blood or leukapheresis product. PBMCs were either cryopreserved at -140 degrees C or used fresh in the expansion assay. The QIAamp Micro DNA Kit was used to extract genomic DNA from the CD4+ T cells.

This clone was recorded once. The specificity of this receptor is unknown. Per-base qualities were not stored, and no clone one base away is much larger. Library construction relied on the immunoSEQ multiplex PCR assay. The original pipeline was this. During preprocessing, nonproductive sequences were removed, as were CDR3s that did not start with C, did not end with F or W, or were shorter than 7 amino acids. Antigen-specific clonotypes were called with the MANAFEST web app on the basis of expansion relative to the reference and to other culture wells. A clone was considered positive if significant expansion relative to the reference culture was observed in 2 of 3 replicate wells at an FDR below 0.05. For a clone to be considered positive, significant expansion relative to all other tandem wells and an odds ratio above 5 were also required. CDR3 homology was measured as pairwise Levenshtein distance, computed with the stringdist R package after trimming three terminal residues from each end. Drawn from immuneACCESS, this table holds only the in-frame rearrangements with V and J called that TCRdb kept. Clones are partly lost; checked studies trace under half to an unresolved V gene and leave the rest unexplained. Clonal size and the V and J genes are those of that table, whereas D and trimming came from the DNA. Recorded for this sample are more than 15,000 clones; roughly 80% of them occurred a single time. The ten largest clones capture under 25% of the sample.

The sample was CD4+ T cells from PBMCs, cultured in vitro. This sequence was found in a human donor in good health. This receptor chain uses TRBV5-1 and TRBJ2-7; 9 junctional bases match TRBD1. The CDR3: CASSLADRGGEQYF. The nucleotides are TGCGCCAGCAGCTTGGCCGACAGGGGGGGCGAGCAGTACTTC.